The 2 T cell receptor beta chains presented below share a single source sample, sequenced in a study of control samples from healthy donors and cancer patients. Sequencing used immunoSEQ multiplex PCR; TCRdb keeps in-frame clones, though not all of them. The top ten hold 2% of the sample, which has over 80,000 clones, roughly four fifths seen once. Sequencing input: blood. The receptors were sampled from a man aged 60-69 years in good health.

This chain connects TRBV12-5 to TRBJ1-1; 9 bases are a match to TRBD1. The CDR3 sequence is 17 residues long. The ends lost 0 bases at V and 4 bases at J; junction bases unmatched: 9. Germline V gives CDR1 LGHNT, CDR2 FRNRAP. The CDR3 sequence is CASGLVRGQGGGTEAFF. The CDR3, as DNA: TGTGCTAGTGGTTTGGTACGGGGACAGGGTGGCGGCACTGAAGCTTTCTTT.

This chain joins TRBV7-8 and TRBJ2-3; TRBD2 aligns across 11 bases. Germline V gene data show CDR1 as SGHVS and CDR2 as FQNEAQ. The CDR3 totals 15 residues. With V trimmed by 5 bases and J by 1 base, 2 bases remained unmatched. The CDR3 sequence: CASSLLAGGTDTQYF. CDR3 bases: TGTGCCAGCAGCCTACTAGCGGGAGGCACAGATACGCAGTATTTT. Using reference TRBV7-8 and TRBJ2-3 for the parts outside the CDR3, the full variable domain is GAGVSQSPRYKVAKRGQDVALRCDPISGHVSLFWYQQALGQGPEFLTYFQNEAQLDKSGLPSDRFFAERPEGSVSTLKIQRTQQEDSAVYLCASSLLAGGTDTQYFGPGTRLTVL.